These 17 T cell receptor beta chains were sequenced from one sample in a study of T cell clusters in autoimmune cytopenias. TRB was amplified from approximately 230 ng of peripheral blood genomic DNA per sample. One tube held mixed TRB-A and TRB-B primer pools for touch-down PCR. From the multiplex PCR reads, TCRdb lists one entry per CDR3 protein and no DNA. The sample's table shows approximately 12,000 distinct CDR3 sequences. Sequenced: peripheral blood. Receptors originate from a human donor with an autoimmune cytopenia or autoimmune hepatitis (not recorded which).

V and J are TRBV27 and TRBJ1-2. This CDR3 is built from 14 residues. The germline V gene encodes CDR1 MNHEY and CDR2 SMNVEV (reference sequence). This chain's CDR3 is CASSRHTDNYGYTF.

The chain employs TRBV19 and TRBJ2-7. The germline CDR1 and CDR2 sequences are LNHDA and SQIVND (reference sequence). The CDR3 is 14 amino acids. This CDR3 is CASSRTGSSYEQYF.

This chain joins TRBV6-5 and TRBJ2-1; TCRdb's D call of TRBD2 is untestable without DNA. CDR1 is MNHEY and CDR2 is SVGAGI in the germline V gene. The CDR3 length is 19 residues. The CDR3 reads CASSLGTDEGLAGINEQFF.

This CDR3 reads CASSFRTWGYTF. The chain recombines TRBV7-2 with TRBJ1-2. The length of the CDR3 is 12 residues. Germline values: CDR1 SGHTA, CDR2 FQGNSA.

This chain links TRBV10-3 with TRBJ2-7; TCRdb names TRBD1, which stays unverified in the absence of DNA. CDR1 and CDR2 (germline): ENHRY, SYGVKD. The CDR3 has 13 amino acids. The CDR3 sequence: CAISRQGEGEQYF.

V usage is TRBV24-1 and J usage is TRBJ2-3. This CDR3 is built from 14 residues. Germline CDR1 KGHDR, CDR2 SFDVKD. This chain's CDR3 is CATSDFSSTDTQYF.

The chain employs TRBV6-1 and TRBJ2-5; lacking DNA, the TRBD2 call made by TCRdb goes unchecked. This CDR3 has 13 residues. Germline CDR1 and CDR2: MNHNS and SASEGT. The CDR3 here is CASSVGSVETQYF.

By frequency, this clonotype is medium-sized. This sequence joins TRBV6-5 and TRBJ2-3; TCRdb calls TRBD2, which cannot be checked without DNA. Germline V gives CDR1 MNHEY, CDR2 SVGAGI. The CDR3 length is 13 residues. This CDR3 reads CASSPTLPDTQYF.

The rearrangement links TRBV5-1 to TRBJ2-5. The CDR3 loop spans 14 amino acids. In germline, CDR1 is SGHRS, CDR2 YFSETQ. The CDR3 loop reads CASSTDGPKETQYF.

The CDR3 sequence is CASSYAGGYGKLFF. V gene TRBV6-2 or TRBV6-3 combines with J gene TRBJ1-4; TCRdb reports TRBD1, a call that lacks DNA to check it against. Germline V CDR1 and CDR2: MNHEY, SVGEGT. CDR3 length equals 14 residues.

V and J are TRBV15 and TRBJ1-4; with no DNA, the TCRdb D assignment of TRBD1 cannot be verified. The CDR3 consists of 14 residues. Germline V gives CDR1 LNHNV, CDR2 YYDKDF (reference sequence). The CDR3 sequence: CATSGTYPKGKLFF.

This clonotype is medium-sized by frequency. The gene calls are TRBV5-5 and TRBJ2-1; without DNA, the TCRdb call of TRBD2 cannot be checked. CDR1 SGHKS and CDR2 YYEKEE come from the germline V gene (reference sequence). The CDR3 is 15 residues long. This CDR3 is CASSEGLAGEYEQFF.

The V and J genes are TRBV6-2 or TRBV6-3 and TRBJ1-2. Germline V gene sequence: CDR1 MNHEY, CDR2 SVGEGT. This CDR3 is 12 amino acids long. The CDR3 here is CASSYQGYGYTF.

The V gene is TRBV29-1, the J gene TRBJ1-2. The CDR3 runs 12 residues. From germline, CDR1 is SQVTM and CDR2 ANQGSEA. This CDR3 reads CSVELGLAGYTF.

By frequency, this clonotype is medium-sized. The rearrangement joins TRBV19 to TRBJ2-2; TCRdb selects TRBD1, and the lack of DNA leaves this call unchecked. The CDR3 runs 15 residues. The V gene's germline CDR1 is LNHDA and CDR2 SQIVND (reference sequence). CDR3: CASTTDRVDTGELFF.

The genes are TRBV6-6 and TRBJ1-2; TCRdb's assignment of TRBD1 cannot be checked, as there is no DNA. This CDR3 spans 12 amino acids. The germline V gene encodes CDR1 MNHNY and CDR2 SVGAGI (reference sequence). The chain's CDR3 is CASSPTAYGYTF.

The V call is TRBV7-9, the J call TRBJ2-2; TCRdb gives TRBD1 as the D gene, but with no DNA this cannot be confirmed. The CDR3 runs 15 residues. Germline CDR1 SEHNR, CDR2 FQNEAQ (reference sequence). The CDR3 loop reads CASSPGVSNTEELFF.